This is a list of T cell receptor beta chains from one sample in a study of CD8+ T cells in alopecia areata. Here immunoSEQ multiplex PCR was the method, and the copy in TCRdb shows in-frame clones only, minus some. The sample has roughly 200,000 clones, less than 70% seen once. Sequencing used CD8+ T cells sorted from blood, obtained at week 24, from a patient treated with tofacitinib. These receptors all stem from a human donor with alopecia areata. CDR3s include the opening cysteine and the closing phenylalanine or tryptophan. A D gene is named only where the DNA matches it firmly. The listing skips clone size in some rows; elsewhere it reads once, few, many or a size class.

D gene	V gene	J gene	clone size	CDR3 DNA	CDR3 protein
NA	TRBV27	TRBJ1-5	NA	TGTGCCAGCAGTTTGGCGGGGAGCCAGCCCCAGCATTTT	CASSLAGSQPQHF
NA	TRBV25-1	TRBJ2-1	NA	TGTGCCAGCAGTGTTGGGGAAATCGCCTACAATGAGCAGTTCTTC	CASSVGEIAYNEQFF
NA	TRBV19	TRBJ2-4	few	TGTGCCAGTAGCGATGTTCCTATAGCCAAAAACATTCAGTACTTC	CASSDVPIAKNIQYF
NA	TRBV19	TRBJ2-3	NA	TGTGCCAGTAGTATGCTTGGCGCCACAGATACGCAGTATTTT	CASSMLGATDTQYF
NA	TRBV7-9	TRBJ1-2	NA	TGTGCCAGCAGCGTAGCTCTAGGTGGGACTGGCTACACCTTC	CASSVALGGTGYTF
NA	TRBV4-3	TRBJ1-1	NA	TGCGCCAGCAGCCAAGAACGGTGGGGGGGCCTGAACACTGAAGCTTTCTTT	CASSQERWGGLNTEAFF
NA	TRBV7-2	TRBJ2-7	NA	TGTGCCAGCAGCCCTCCCGACTACGAGCAGTACTTC	CASSPPDYEQYF
TRBD1	TRBV7-8	TRBJ2-3	NA	TGTGCCAGCAGCGTATCGACAGGGGTGGGCACAGATACGCAGTATTTT	CASSVSTGVGTDTQYF
NA	TRBV7-8	TRBJ2-2	NA	TGTGCCAGCAGAGTAGGGGTCACCGGGGAGCTGTTTTTT	CASRVGVTGELFF
NA	TRBV6-6	TRBJ1-5	NA	TGTGCCAGCACCGCGATCCCAGGGGAGAGTCAGCCCCAGCATTTT	CASTAIPGESQPQHF
NA	TRBV9	TRBJ2-1	NA	TGTGCCAGCAGCTCAGTCCCCAATGAGCAGTTCTTC	CASSSVPNEQFF
TRBD1	TRBV13	TRBJ2-3	NA	TGTGCCAGCAGCTTAGGGGACAGGGGGAGCACAGATACGCAGTATTTT	CASSLGDRGSTDTQYF
NA	TRBV6-6	TRBJ1-2	few	TGTGCCAGCAGTTACTCGGAGGGGGACTATGGCTACACCTTC	CASSYSEGDYGYTF
NA	TRBV5-6	TRBJ1-2	NA	TGTGCCAGCAGCTTCGGCGATGATGGCTACACCTTC	CASSFGDDGYTF
NA	TRBV5-6	TRBJ2-6	NA	TGTGCCAGCAGCCAGGGATCTGGGGCCAACGTCCTGACTTTC	CASSQGSGANVLTF
NA	TRBV7-7	TRBJ2-2	NA	TGTGCCAGCAGCTCGGATGGGGAGCTGTTTTTT	CASSSDGELFF
NA	TRBV29-1	TRBJ2-1	once	TGCAGCGTTGAAATGCAGCGGGTCGACAATGAGCAGTTCTTC	CSVEMQRVDNEQFF
NA	TRBV30	TRBJ1-1	NA	TGTGCCTACCGACACCCTGAAGCTTTCTTT	CAYRHPEAFF
NA	TRBV15	TRBJ2-1	once	TGTGCCACCAGCAGAGCTCGAGGGAATGAGCAGTTCTTC	CATSRARGNEQFF
TRBD1	TRBV19	TRBJ1-5	NA	TGTGCCAGTAGTCCGGGACAGGGGGCACAACAGCCCCAGCATTTT	CASSPGQGAQQPQHF
NA	TRBV6-5	TRBJ2-3	NA	TGTGCCAGTGGGACCACCCGCACAGATACGCAGTATTTT	CASGTTRTDTQYF
TRBD1	TRBV30	TRBJ2-7	NA	TGTGCCTGGAGTGGCGGGACAGGGCCTTTTTTGGAGCAGTACTTC	CAWSGGTGPFLEQYF
NA	TRBV18	TRBJ2-7	few	TGTGCCAGCTCACCATGGGGTTCCTACGAGCAGTACTTC	CASSPWGSYEQYF
TRBD1	TRBV5-6	TRBJ1-6	NA	TGTGCCAGCAGCTTGGGGCAGGGGGTAGATTCACCCCTCCACTTT	CASSLGQGVDSPLHF
NA	TRBV6-5	TRBJ2-2	NA	TGTGCCAGCAGCCGCCGGAGCACCGGGGAGCTGTTTTTT	CASSRRSTGELFF
NA	TRBV11-2	TRBJ2-1	few	TGTGCCAGCAGCTGGGCAGAAGAGAATGAGCAGTTCTTC	CASSWAEENEQFF
NA	TRBV30	TRBJ1-2	NA	TGTGCCTGGAGTGTCTCCAGGGGTACGGGCTACACCTTC	CAWSVSRGTGYTF
NA	TRBV15	TRBJ2-7	NA	TGTGCCACCAGCAGAGATCAGGGCCGCTCCTACGAGCAGTACTTC	CATSRDQGRSYEQYF
NA	TRBV7-9	TRBJ1-6	few	TGTGCCAGCAGCGTCACAGAGGATAATTCACCCCTCCACTTT	CASSVTEDNSPLHF
NA	TRBV4-3	TRBJ2-2	NA	TGCGCCAGCAGCCAAGCGGGTCCCGGGGAGCTGTTTTTT	CASSQAGPGELFF
NA	TRBV19	TRBJ1-1	NA	TGTGCCAGTAGTCTGACAGGGAACACTGAAGCTTTCTTT	CASSLTGNTEAFF
NA	TRBV12-5	TRBJ1-2	few	TGTGCTAGTGGTTTGGTACCTTCCGGACAGCTGAGAGCTAACTATGGCTACACCTTC	CASGLVPSGQLRANYGYTF
NA	TRBV15	TRBJ2-1	NA	TGTGCCACCAGCATTCTAGATCACAATGAGCAGTTCTTC	CATSILDHNEQFF
TRBD1	TRBV13	TRBJ1-2	NA	TGTGCCAGCAGCTACGGTCGGACAGGGGGGTTTGAGGGCTACACCTTC	CASSYGRTGGFEGYTF
NA	TRBV5-6	TRBJ2-7	NA	TGTGCCAGCAGCTTGGAAAGTACCGCCGAGCAGTACTTC	CASSLESTAEQYF
TRBD2	TRBV6-1	TRBJ2-4	NA	TGTGCCAGCAGTGAAGATGTTAGCGGGGGCCGTGTTCAGTACTTC	CASSEDVSGGRVQYF
NA	TRBV5-1	TRBJ1-1	few	TGCGCCAGCAGAATCGGCACTGAAGCTTTCTTT	CASRIGTEAFF
TRBD2	TRBV4-3	TRBJ2-7	NA	TGCGCCAGCAGCCAAGATCTAGCGGGGCCCTCCTACGAGCAGTACTTC	CASSQDLAGPSYEQYF
TRBD1	TRBV7-6	TRBJ1-1	NA	TGTGCCAGCAGCCCCCGACAGGGCCTGAACACTGAAGCTTTCTTT	CASSPRQGLNTEAFF
NA	TRBV6-5	TRBJ2-5	NA	TGTGCCAGCAGTTACCGGCTAGAAGGCGAGACCCAGTACTTC	CASSYRLEGETQYF
TRBD1	TRBV29-1	TRBJ1-1	NA	TGCAGCGCATCCAGGGGGCTGGACACTGAAGCTTTCTTT	CSASRGLDTEAFF
TRBD1	TRBV29-1	TRBJ2-7	once	TGCAGCGTTGTCGGGCCGGCAGGGGGCGCGGATTTCTACGAGCAGTACTTC	CSVVGPAGGADFYEQYF
NA	TRBV30	TRBJ1-5	NA	TGTGCCTGGGCTCCGGGGGGAAGGAATCAGCCCCAGCATTTT	CAWAPGGRNQPQHF
TRBD1	TRBV10-3	TRBJ1-2	NA	TGTGCCATCAACCTATGGGACAGCCCTAACTATGGCTACACCTTC	CAINLWDSPNYGYTF
NA	TRBV29-1	TRBJ1-2	NA	TGCAGCGTGATACCCCCAGGGGATGGCTACACCTTC	CSVIPPGDGYTF
TRBD1	TRBV13	TRBJ1-1	few	TGTGCCAGCAGCTCCCGGGACAGGGGGCGAAACACTGAAGCTTTCTTT	CASSSRDRGRNTEAFF
NA	TRBV7-3	TRBJ2-1	NA	TGTGCCAGCAGCTTAGAGGGGTCCTACAATGAGCAGTTCTTC	CASSLEGSYNEQFF
NA	TRBV27	TRBJ2-5	NA	TGTGCCAGCAGCGAAGAGTGGGGCGAGGAGACCCAGTACTTC	CASSEEWGEETQYF
NA	TRBV5-6	TRBJ2-3	NA	TGTGCCAGCAGCTCCCGGGAGTTGGGGTTCACAGATACGCAGTATTTT	CASSSRELGFTDTQYF
NA	TRBV5-6	TRBJ2-4	NA	TGTGCCAGCAGCTTCGACAGGGAGGGAAACATTCAGTACTTC	CASSFDREGNIQYF
NA	TRBV7-2	TRBJ1-2	NA	TGTGCCAGCAGCTTAGCGTCTAAGGGGGGAGACTATGGCTACACCTTC	CASSLASKGGDYGYTF
TRBD1	TRBV7-2	TRBJ2-7	many	TGTGCCAGCAGCCCCTCCGGGACAGGGACCTACGAGCAGTACTTC	CASSPSGTGTYEQYF
NA	TRBV13	TRBJ2-1	few	TGTGCCAGCAGCCCCTCGGACCGCCTTGGCGATGAGCAGTTCTTC	CASSPSDRLGDEQFF
NA	TRBV29-1	TRBJ1-4	NA	TGCAGCGTTGGATCAGGGGAGGGTGAAAAACTGTTTTTT	CSVGSGEGEKLFF